The next 29 T cell receptor beta chains were all read from a single sample in a study of CD8 T cells in ankylosing spondylitis. Using its own MiXCR run on the 5' RACE reads, TCRdb lists one record per CDR3 protein. Among 150,000 or so distinct CDR3 sequences, 11% were seen once, and the ten largest hold 29%. Sequences were obtained from blood, either unsorted or a sorted T cell fraction (not recorded which). These receptor sequences come from a male donor with ankylosing spondylitis or in good health (not recorded which).

At least ten counts were recorded for this clonotype. CDR3 DNA: TGCGCCAGCAGCTTGGGCCAAAGTGGGGCCAACGTCCTGACTTTC. The encoded protein is CASSLGQSGANVLTF. The chain is built from TRBV5-1 and TRBJ2-6; D gene unclear. V dropped 0 bases and J dropped 3 bases, with 7 bases sitting between them. This CDR3 contains 15 residues. Germline V gene lookup returns CDR1 SGHRS and CDR2 YFSETQ.

This clonotype was detected ten times or more. V usage is TRBV5-8 and J usage is TRBJ2-5; the D is unclear. Trimming left V 0 bases short and J 0 bases short, with 6 bases between. The CDR3 is 14 amino acids. Germline CDR1 reads SGHTS; CDR2 reads YDEGEE. CDR3 nucleotide sequence: TGTGCCAGCAGCTTGGAAGGGTACCAAGAGACCCAGTACTTC. Its translation: CASSLEGYQETQYF.

This clonotype was seen many times. This chain uses TRBV20-1 with TRBJ2-7; 13 bases are a match to TRBD2. Germline assignment: CDR1 DFQATT and CDR2 SNEGSKA (reference sequence). Trimming removed 0 bases from V and 13 bases from J; junction bases left unmatched: 9. This CDR3 is 14 amino acids long. The CDR3 DNA follows: TGCAGTGCTAGAGATCTGGGACTAGCGGGGAGTCAATACTTC. Translation gives CSARDLGLAGSQYF.

The V gene is TRBV6-5, the J gene TRBJ1-5; D is unclear. The CDR3 consists of 13 residues. The germline gives CDR1 MNHEY, CDR2 SVGAGI. Between the trimmed V and J ends, which lost 4 bases and 4 bases, there was a span of 8 bases. CDR3 coding DNA: TGTGCCAGCAGTTCCGATAGAAATCAGCCCCAGCATTTT. It specifies CASSSDRNQPQHF.

CDR3 nucleotides: TGTGCCAGCTCACCACTATCGGACAGGGGACAGAACACCGGGGAGCTGTTTTTT. Translating it yields CASSPLSDRGQNTGELFF. This rearrangement joins TRBV18 to TRBJ2-2; TRBD1 matches at 9 bases. The CDR3 extends over 18 amino acids. The J segment lost 1 base and the V segment lost 1 base, leaving 7 bases of the junction unmatched. Germline V gene sequence: CDR1 KGHSH, CDR2 LQKENI.

In this sample, this clonotype turned up many times. The V gene is TRBV10-1, the J gene TRBJ2-1; TRBD2 matches at 8 bases. Trimming at V came to 0 bases and at J to 8 bases, leaving 9 bases not matched to a gene. Germline CDR1 and CDR2: WNHNN and SYGVQD (reference sequence). The CDR3 is 16 amino acids. In nucleotides, the CDR3 is TGCGCCAGCAGTGAGTCGGGCGGGGGGCGGAAAGATGAGCAGTTCTTC. Protein: CASSESGGGRKDEQFF.

This clonotype was found a few times. This sequence joins TRBV7-2 and TRBJ1-2, with a tentative D call TRBD1 (6 bases). The CDR3 totals 14 residues. Germline V CDR1 and CDR2: SGHTA, FQGNSA. The V and J ends lost 5 bases and 14 bases respectively, with 24 bases between them. The CDR3 sequence: CASSLVHGDTQNTF. In DNA form, the CDR3 reads TGTGCCAGCAGCCTCGTCCATGGGGACACTCAAAATACCTTC.

A single count supports this clonotype. V usage is TRBV7-8 and J usage is TRBJ2-3, with a tentative D call TRBD2 (5 bases). Germline lookup yields CDR1 SGHVS and CDR2 FQNEAQ. With 6 bases removed from V and 1 base from J, the gap between germline ends came to 11 bases. This CDR3 is 14 amino acids long. The CDR3 sequence is CASRREGGTDTQYF. In DNA, the CDR3 is TGTGCCAGCAGGCGAGAGGGAGGCACAGATACGCAGTATTTT.

This clonotype was seen more than once but under ten times. This chain connects TRBV7-6 to TRBJ2-7; possibly TRBD2 for D (6 bases). Trimming removed 5 bases at V and 1 base at J, with 9 bases between. The CDR3 totals 13 residues. Germline CDR1 SGHVS, CDR2 FNYEAQ. The CDR3 here is CASSEGLSYEQYF. Here the CDR3 DNA reads TGTGCCAGCAGCGAGGGACTTTCCTACGAGCAGTACTTC.

This clonotype was recorded many times. This chain uses TRBV7-9 with TRBJ2-1; D is uncertain. V shed 4 bases and J shed 9 bases, with 13 bases lying between them. CDR3 length: 13 residues. Germline CDR1 reads SEHNR; CDR2 reads FQNEAQ (reference sequence). The CDR3 sequence is CASSSYYLSEQFF. CDR3 coding DNA: TGTGCCAGCAGCTCCTACTACCTTAGTGAGCAGTTCTTC.

The chain has TRBV29-1 and TRBJ2-3; weak D call: TRBD1 (6 bases). CDR3 length: 16 amino acids. The V gene lost 0 bases and the J gene lost 0 bases, with 13 bases spanning the gap. The germline V gene encodes CDR1 SQVTM and CDR2 ANQGSEA. CDR3 sequence (DNA): TGCAGCGTTGAAGAATGGACCAGGGGAAGCACAGATACGCAGTATTTT. Translating it yields CSVEEWTRGSTDTQYF.

As concerns this clonotype: A much bigger clone sits one base away, suggesting this may be a read error. The J gene is TRBJ2-3, the V gene TRBV5-1; 7 bases are a match to TRBD2. Unmatched junction bases numbered 3, after V lost 0 bases and J lost 2 bases. Germline V lookup: CDR1 SGHRS, CDR2 YFSETQ. The CDR3 extends over 15 amino acids. CDR3 residues: CASSLAGGTTDTQYF. Here the CDR3 DNA reads TGCGCCAGCAGCTTGGCCGGGGGGACCACAGATACGCAGTATTTT.

This clonotype was detected ten times or more. The chain has TRBV6-2 or TRBV6-3 and TRBJ2-4, with D perhaps matching TRBD1 (6 bases). Germline V CDR1 and CDR2: MNHEY, SVGEGT. V shed 6 bases and J shed 1 base, with 10 bases lying between them. The CDR3 spans 14 residues. CDR3 coding DNA: TGTGCCAGCAGCGTCGGACAGGCCAAAAACATTCAGTACTTC. Its protein is CASSVGQAKNIQYF.

In this sample, this clonotype turned up many times. This rearrangement joins TRBV7-8 to TRBJ2-5; weak D call: TRBD1 (6 bases). Germline CDR1 is SGHVS and CDR2 is FQNEAQ. V was clipped by 6 bases and J by 1 base, with 15 bases between them. This CDR3 contains 15 residues. This CDR3 reads CASRIGRTAQETQYF. The DNA for the CDR3 is TGTGCCAGCAGGATTGGACGGACAGCCCAAGAGACCCAGTACTTC.

The rearrangement links TRBV2 to TRBJ1-2; 8 bases are a match to TRBD1. The V gene's germline CDR1 is SNHLY and CDR2 FYNNEI. The trim removed 5 bases at V and 0 bases at J, leaving 8 bases unmatched. This CDR3 region has 16 residues. The CDR3 coding sequence is TGTGCCAGCAGTCGCCGCGACAGGGGCGCTAACTATGGCTACACCTTC. Amino acid sequence: CASSRRDRGANYGYTF.

This clonotype was observed many times. The rearrangement uses TRBV5-1 and TRBJ2-3; D may be TRBD1 (6 bases). V was trimmed by 0 bases and J by 0 bases, leaving 8 bases between them. Germline V gene sequence: CDR1 SGHRS, CDR2 YFSETQ. The CDR3 runs 15 residues. The CDR3 loop reads CASSLAGASTDTQYF. The DNA of the CDR3 is TGCGCCAGCAGCTTGGCAGGGGCTAGCACAGATACGCAGTATTTT.

This chain connects TRBV5-1 to TRBJ2-6; 12 bases are a match to TRBD1. Germline lookup yields CDR1 SGHRS and CDR2 YFSETQ. This CDR3 spans 18 amino acids. Losses at the gene ends were 7 bases for V and 3 bases for J; bases not matched to a gene: 11. For the CDR3, the DNA is TGCGCCAGCGCCCGGACCGGGACAGGGGGCGGTGGGGCCAACGTCCTGACTTTC. Amino acid sequence: CASARTGTGGGGANVLTF.

The chain combines TRBV5-6 with TRBJ1-2; 8 bases agree with TRBD1. CDR1 SGHDT and CDR2 YYEEEE come from the germline V gene. The ends lost 0 bases at V and 4 bases at J; junction bases unmatched: 8. The CDR3 totals 16 residues. DNA for the CDR3: TGTGCCAGCAGCTTGGGCGCAGGGGGCATGACCTATGGCTACACCTTC. The encoded protein is CASSLGAGGMTYGYTF.

The rearrangement joins TRBV7-9 to TRBJ2-3; D call uncertain. Between the trimmed V and J ends, which lost 2 bases and 6 bases, there was a span of 6 bases. The CDR3 consists of 12 residues. Germline V gene sequence: CDR1 SEHNR, CDR2 FQNEAQ (reference sequence). Here the CDR3 DNA reads TGTGCCAGCAGCTTAACAAAGGATACGCAGTATTTT. It codes for CASSLTKDTQYF.

At least ten counts were recorded for this clonotype. J is TRBJ1-1 and V is TRBV3-1, with a tentative D call TRBD1 (5 bases). Germline CDR1 and CDR2: LGHDT and YNNKEL (reference sequence). V lost 0 bases and J lost 5, with 13 bases in between. CDR3 size: 15 residues. The CDR3 is CASSQDTGGGTEAFF. The CDR3 nucleotides read TGTGCCAGCAGCCAAGATACGGGGGGTGGGACTGAAGCTTTCTTT.

This clonotype showed up many times. V usage is TRBV21-1 and J usage is TRBJ1-3. TRBV21-1 is a listed pseudogene. This CDR3 has 17 amino acids. CDR3: CASSKAGTPWSGNTIYF. CDR3 nucleotides: TGTGCCAGCAGCAAAGCGGGCACTCCGTGGTCTGGAAACACCATATATTTT.

This clonotype appeared many times. CDR3 protein: CASGGTTDTQYF. CDR3 coding DNA: TGCGCCAGCGGCGGGACAACAGATACGCAGTATTTT. The chain employs TRBV10-1 and TRBJ2-3; perhaps D is TRBD1 or TRBD2 (6 bases each). The CDR3 runs to 12 residues. Deletions cut 8 bases from V and 3 bases from J, with 9 bases between. Germline CDR1 reads WNHNN; CDR2 reads SYGVQD (reference sequence).

This clonotype came up a few times. The rearrangement joins TRBV6-1 to TRBJ2-1; unclear D gene. Germline V lookup: CDR1 MNHNS, CDR2 SASEGT. The CDR3 contains 15 residues. V lost 8 bases and J 4 bases, leaving 18 bases between the germline ends. The CDR3 nucleotides read TGTGCCAGCGGTCCCAAGGTTTTCTCTTACAATGAGCAGTTCTTC. Translated, it gives CASGPKVFSYNEQFF.

The sample holds many counts of this clonotype. The chain is built from TRBV6-1 and TRBJ2-7; 7 bases align to TRBD2. Germline lookup yields CDR1 MNHNS and CDR2 SASEGT. V shed 8 bases, J shed 3 bases, and the junction held 4 bases outside the gene matches. There are 12 residues in the CDR3. The CDR3 nucleotides read TGTGCCAGCGAGAAGCGGGGCTACGAGCAGTACTTC. It codes for CASEKRGYEQYF.

This clonotype was recorded at least ten times. The chain carries TRBV5-1 and TRBJ1-3; 9 bases fit TRBD1. Unmatched junction bases numbered 4, after V lost 2 bases and J lost 1 base. This CDR3 has 16 amino acids. Germline CDR1 is SGHRS and CDR2 is YFSETQ. CDR3 loop: CASSLTGGISGNTIYF. The CDR3, as DNA: TGCGCCAGCAGCTTAACAGGGGGCATTTCTGGAAACACCATATATTTT.

At least ten counts were recorded for this clonotype. The J gene is TRBJ2-3, the V gene TRBV6-1, with 14 bases matching TRBD2. The V gene end was trimmed by 8 bases and the J gene end by 5 bases; junction bases not matched to a gene: 6. From germline, CDR1 is MNHNS and CDR2 SASEGT. The CDR3 is 15 residues long. This CDR3 is CASGLAGGSGDTQYF. The CDR3 DNA reads as TGTGCCAGCGGACTAGCGGGGGGCTCGGGAGATACGCAGTATTTT.

This clonotype was counted ten times or more. V usage is TRBV29-1 and J usage is TRBJ2-2; D call uncertain. This CDR3 region has 15 residues. The V end lost 2 bases, the J end lost 0 bases, and 10 bases lay between the germline ends. Germline CDR1 is SQVTM and CDR2 is ANQGSEA. The DNA for the CDR3 is TGCAGCGTTGAAATAGGTCAGACGAACACCGGGGAGCTGTTTTTT. Protein sequence: CSVEIGQTNTGELFF.

This clonotype was picked up many times. The chain couples TRBV4-3 to TRBJ1-2; TRBD1 is a possible D gene (5 bases). Looked up from germline, CDR1 is LGHNA and CDR2 is YSLEER. The CDR3 covers 13 residues. With 3 bases removed from V and 13 bases from J, the gap between germline ends came to 18 bases. This CDR3 is CASSHVTGTETTF. In nucleotides, the CDR3 is TGCGCCAGCAGCCATGTGACCGGGACGGAGACCACCTTC.

This clonotype occurred many times. The chain is built from TRBV6-6 and TRBJ2-2; no reliable D call. Germline lookup yields CDR1 MNHNY and CDR2 SVGAGI (reference sequence). The CDR3 covers 11 residues. V lost 5 bases to trimming and J lost 7 bases, with 5 bases between them. The CDR3 region has the DNA TGTGCCAGCAGTCTTATCGGGGAGCTGTTTTTT. It translates to CASSLIGELFF.